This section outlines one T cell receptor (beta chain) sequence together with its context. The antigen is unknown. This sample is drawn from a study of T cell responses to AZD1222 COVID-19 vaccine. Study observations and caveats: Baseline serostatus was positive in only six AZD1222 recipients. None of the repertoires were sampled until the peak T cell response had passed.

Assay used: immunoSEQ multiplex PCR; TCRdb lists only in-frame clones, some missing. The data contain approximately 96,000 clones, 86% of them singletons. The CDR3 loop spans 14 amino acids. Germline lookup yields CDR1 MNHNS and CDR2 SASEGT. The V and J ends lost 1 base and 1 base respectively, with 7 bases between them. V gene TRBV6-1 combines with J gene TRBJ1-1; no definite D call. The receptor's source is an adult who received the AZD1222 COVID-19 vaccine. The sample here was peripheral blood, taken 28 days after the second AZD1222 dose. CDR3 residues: CASSEDPGNTEAFF. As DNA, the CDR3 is TGTGCCAGCAGTGAAGATCCCGGGAACACTGAAGCTTTCTTT.